The T cell receptor (beta chain) described here comes from a study of T cell responses to AZD1222 COVID-19 vaccine. Regarding the study as a whole: At baseline, seropositivity was found in only 5 to 7 AZD1222 recipients. Donors were mostly white British, more females; clonal diversity possibly underestimated.

Worth noting for this clone: Its antigen is still unknown.

Sequencing was performed with immunoSEQ multiplex PCR; in TCRdb, only in-frame clones are kept and a portion is missing. The table lists roughly 110,000 clones, about 91% of them singletons. The sample here was peripheral blood, taken 28 days after the second AZD1222 dose. This TCR derives from an adult who received the AZD1222 COVID-19 vaccine.

The CDR3 DNA reads TGCGCCAGCAGCCAAGACAGAGCGGGGGCGTACTCCTACGAGCAGTACTTC. The encoded protein is CASSQDRAGAYSYEQYF. The chain joins TRBV4-1 to TRBJ2-7; 8 bases are a match to TRBD2. This CDR3 spans 17 amino acids. The V segment lost 0 bases and the J segment 0 bases; nucleotides outside the gene matches: 7. Per the germline V gene, CDR1 is MGHRA and CDR2 is YSYEKL.